This passage covers 31 T cell receptor beta chains from one sample sequenced in a study of cytomegalovirus exposure and HLA in healthy donors. The PCR had 60 Vbeta and 13 Jbeta primers. TCRdb's table, derived via immunoSEQ multiplex PCR, lists solely in-frame clones and lacks some. The sample consists of 130,000 or so clones, over 60% of them appearing once. Sequences were obtained from PBMCs. The origin of the receptors is a man between 18 and 29 years old in good health and CMV-seropositive.

The chain joins TRBV11-3 to TRBJ2-1; TRBD2 agrees at 7 bases. CDR3 length equals 14 residues. Germline loops: CDR1 SGHNT, CDR2 YENEEA. V trimming: 4 bases; J trimming: 8 bases; junction bases outside the gene matches: 8. The DNA for the CDR3 is TGTGCCAGCAGCTCCAGCGGGGTCCGGGATGAGCAGTTCTTC. The encoded protein is CASSSSGVRDEQFF.

This chain connects TRBV2 to TRBJ2-7; D perhaps matches TRBD1 (6 bases). CDR1 is SNHLY, CDR2 FYNNEI, per germline. This CDR3 is 13 amino acids long. V was cut by 6 bases and J by 2 bases, with 11 bases left in between. CDR3 loop: CASRWGQAYEQYF. The CDR3, as DNA: TGTGCCAGCAGATGGGGGCAGGCCTACGAGCAGTACTTC.

This chain connects TRBV2 to TRBJ1-4; D possibly corresponds to TRBD1 (5 bases). The CDR3 extends over 14 amino acids. Germline CDR1 SNHLY, CDR2 FYNNEI. V shed 6 bases and J shed 6 bases, with 14 bases lying between them. The CDR3 is CASRVNQGYEKLFF. The CDR3, as DNA: TGTGCCAGCAGAGTAAACCAGGGTTATGAAAAACTGTTTTTT.

This CDR3 is CASRAGRVGQPQHF. CDR3 coding DNA: TGTGCCAGCAGGGCAGGCAGGGTCGGACAGCCCCAGCATTTT. V usage is TRBV2 and J usage is TRBJ1-5; D is possibly TRBD1 (5 bases). Deletions cut 6 bases from V and 7 bases from J, with 16 bases between. The germline CDR1 and CDR2 sequences are SNHLY and FYNNEI. CDR3 size: 14 residues.

The V call is TRBV28, the J call TRBJ1-1; 8 nucleotides match TRBD1. V was pared by 5 bases and J by 6 bases, with 8 bases of the junction left unmatched. The CDR3 runs to 14 residues. In germline, CDR1 is MDHEN, CDR2 SYDVKM. CDR3 sequence (DNA): TGTGCCAGCAGTCTACCAGGGGGCGTCCCTGAAGCTTTCTTT. It yields the protein CASSLPGGVPEAFF. Looking up the rest from reference TRBV28 and TRBJ1-1 gives the full variable domain: DVKVTQSSRYLVKRTGEKVFLECVQDMDHENMFWYRQDPGLGLRLIYFSYDVKMKEKGDIPEGYSVSREKKERFSLILESASTNQTSMYLCASSLPGGVPEAFFGQGTRLTVV.

This clone has only one observation. The rearrangement links TRBV9 to TRBJ2-5; D not resolved. This CDR3 has 14 amino acids. The V end lost 3 bases, the J end lost 4 bases, and 13 bases lay between the germline ends. The germline V gene has CDR1 SGDLS and CDR2 YYNGEE. The CDR3 protein is CASSGSRPGETQYF. For the CDR3, the DNA is TGTGCCAGCAGCGGAAGCAGGCCCGGAGAGACCCAGTACTTC.

This rearrangement joins TRBV29-1 to TRBJ2-1; 10 positions agree with TRBD2. This CDR3 contains 16 residues. Looked up from germline, CDR1 is SQVTM and CDR2 is ANQGSEA. V lost 0 bases and J lost 9; bases outside the gene matches: 11. The chain's CDR3 is CSVEDFVLAGVGEQFF. The CDR3 region has the DNA TGCAGCGTTGAAGATTTCGTCCTAGCGGGAGTGGGTGAGCAGTTCTTC.

This chain links TRBV28 with TRBJ2-3, with a weak D call TRBD1 (6 bases). The CDR3 is 14 amino acids. CDR1 MDHEN and CDR2 SYDVKM come from the germline V gene. V was pared by 8 bases and J by 1 base, with 13 bases between. In DNA form, the CDR3 reads TGTGCCAGCCAGGGGACCGAGGGCACAGATACGCAGTATTTT. Translating it yields CASQGTEGTDTQYF.

V is TRBV28 and J is TRBJ1-2; D perhaps matches TRBD1 (5 bases). V lost 4 bases to trimming and J lost 5 bases, with 17 bases between them. The germline gives CDR1 MDHEN, CDR2 SYDVKM. This CDR3 has 15 amino acids. The CDR3 nucleotides read TGTGCCAGCAGTTCCGGGGGGGTCCCAAGGTATGGCTACACCTTC. Its translation: CASSSGGVPRYGYTF.

The chain uses TRBV19 and TRBJ2-7; D call uncertain. Trimming took off 3 bases at V and 5 bases at J, with 11 bases between the two ends. CDR3 length equals 13 residues. Germline lookup yields CDR1 LNHDA and CDR2 SQIVND (reference sequence). CDR3 bases: TGTGCCAGTAGTATGAGCCGCCACCACGAGCAGTACTTC. This encodes CASSMSRHHEQYF.

This chain joins TRBV19 and TRBJ1-2, with 10 nucleotides matching TRBD1. V was clipped by 6 bases and J by 8 bases; unmatched bases: 9. The CDR3 runs 14 residues. Germline loops: CDR1 LNHDA, CDR2 SQIVND (reference sequence). CDR3 DNA sequence: TGTGCCAGTAGCAAAACGACAGGGGGCAAGGGCTACACCTTC. This codes for CASSKTTGGKGYTF. The full variable domain, in which reference TRBV19 and TRBJ1-2 provide the parts outside the CDR3, is DGGITQSPKYLFRKEGQNVTLSCEQNLNHDAMYWYRQDPGQGLRLIYYSQIVNDFQKGDIAEGYSVSREKKESFPLTVTSAQKNPTAFYLCASSKTTGGKGYTFGSGTRLTVV.

The rearrangement links TRBV7-2 to TRBJ2-2; TRBD2 matches 7 bases. The junction had 9 bases not matched to a gene; V was cut back by 4 bases and J by 4 bases. Germline V lookup: CDR1 SGHTA, CDR2 FQGNSA. This CDR3 comprises 16 residues. The CDR3 nucleotides read TGTGCCAGCAGCTATACTAGCGCGAGAAGCACCGGGGAGCTGTTTTTT. Its protein product is CASSYTSARSTGELFF.

This chain connects TRBV19 to TRBJ2-7, with D perhaps matching TRBD2 (6 bases). CDR3 length: 15 amino acids. Looked up from germline, CDR1 is LNHDA and CDR2 is SQIVND (reference sequence). The ends were cut back, 0 bases at V and 4 bases at J, with 13 bases in the middle. CDR3 in amino acids: CASSIEASAVYEQYF. The CDR3 nucleotides are TGTGCCAGTAGTATAGAGGCTAGCGCGGTTTACGAGCAGTACTTC.

This clone was seen a few times. V is TRBV5-4 and J is TRBJ1-4; the D gene is possibly TRBD1 (6 bases). Between the trimmed V and J ends, which lost 2 bases and 7 bases, there was a span of 15 bases. Looked up from germline, CDR1 is SGHNT and CDR2 is YYREEE (reference sequence). The CDR3 contains 15 residues. The CDR3 is CASSFWDMRGEKLFF. The CDR3 nucleotides are TGTGCCAGCAGCTTTTGGGACATGAGGGGTGAAAAACTGTTTTTT.

The chain is built from TRBV9 and TRBJ2-5, with D hard to call. This CDR3 has 16 residues. Trimming pared 3 bases from V and 0 bases from J, leaving 15 bases between. Germline CDR1 is SGDLS and CDR2 is YYNGEE. The CDR3 nucleotides are TGTGCCAGCAGCGCTACCGGAGAGAAGTACCAAGAGACCCAGTACTTC. Its protein is CASSATGEKYQETQYF.

A few counts support this clone. This chain connects TRBV4-1 to TRBJ1-5; D call uncertain. The ends were cut back, 0 bases at V and 3 bases at J, with 3 bases in the middle. The CDR3 contains 13 residues. Looked up from germline, CDR1 is MGHRA and CDR2 is YSYEKL. DNA for the CDR3: TGCGCCAGCAGCCAAGATTACAATCAGCCCCAGCATTTT. It encodes CASSQDYNQPQHF.

This chain uses TRBV4-1 with TRBJ2-7; D may be TRBD2 (5 bases). V dropped 0 bases and J dropped 0 bases, with 12 bases sitting between them. The CDR3 extends over 16 amino acids. Per the germline V gene, CDR1 is MGHRA and CDR2 is YSYEKL. This CDR3 reads CASSQEGAGTSYEQYF. CDR3 sequence (DNA): TGCGCCAGCAGCCAAGAAGGCGCGGGTACCTCCTACGAGCAGTACTTC.

V is TRBV6-1 and J is TRBJ1-1; maybe TRBD1 (5 bases). The CDR3 length is 15 residues. The V gene's germline CDR1 is MNHNS and CDR2 SASEGT. Trimming cost V 7 bases and J 1 base, with 16 bases left between them. CDR3 in DNA: TGTGCCAGCACCCCAGGGTCGGCGCCGAACACTGAAGCTTTCTTT. Its protein is CASTPGSAPNTEAFF.

The rearrangement uses TRBV5-8 and TRBJ1-2, with TRBD1 identical over 7 bases. This CDR3 region has 13 residues. The V and J ends lost 4 bases and 4 bases, in that order; junction bases with no gene match: 4. Germline loops: CDR1 SGHTS, CDR2 YDEGEE. CDR3 loop: CASSLRQGYGYTF. The CDR3 region has the DNA TGTGCCAGCAGCCTCCGACAGGGCTATGGCTACACCTTC.

With respect to this clone: Its ends do not fully match the called genes, so a read error is possible. V usage is TRBV28 and J usage is TRBJ2-6; weak D call: TRBD1 (5 bases). Germline loops: CDR1 MDHEN, CDR2 SYDVKM. CDR3 length equals 14 residues. The CDR3 is CASSLSSGANGLTF. The CDR3 DNA reads TGTGCCAGCAGTTTAAGCTCTGGGGCCAACGGCCTGACTTTC.

This clone has more than one count but fewer than ten. The chain couples TRBV27 to TRBJ2-2; D may be TRBD1 (5 bases). Trimming removed 5 bases at V and 0 bases at J, with 16 bases between. Germline lookup yields CDR1 MNHEY and CDR2 SMNVEV (reference sequence). This CDR3 contains 17 residues. In nucleotides, the CDR3 is TGTGCCAGCAGTCCCCAGTGGACACCCACGAACACCGGGGAGCTGTTTTTT. Translating it yields CASSPQWTPTNTGELFF.

The chain is built from TRBV5-1 and TRBJ2-2; 10 bases fit TRBD1. The V gene's germline CDR1 is SGHRS and CDR2 YFSETQ. The CDR3 spans 18 residues. The ends lost 2 bases at V and 2 bases at J; junction bases unmatched: 9. The CDR3 is CASSLPRDRGRNTGELFF. As DNA, the CDR3 is TGCGCCAGCAGCTTACCCCGGGACAGGGGTCGAAACACCGGGGAGCTGTTTTTT.

The V call is TRBV9, the J call TRBJ1-1; no clear D gene. Deletions cut 0 bases from V and 0 bases from J, with 9 bases between. Germline CDR1 SGDLS, CDR2 YYNGEE. The CDR3 is 15 residues long. For the CDR3, the DNA is TGTGCCAGCAGCGTAGGCGGGAACATGAACACTGAAGCTTTCTTT. Its translation is CASSVGGNMNTEAFF.

The chain links TRBV4-1 to TRBJ2-7; D ambiguous. The V gene lost 2 bases and the J gene lost 3 bases, with 8 bases spanning the gap. Germline-derived CDR1 and CDR2 are MGHRA and YSYEKL. This CDR3 is 13 amino acids long. The CDR3 loop is CASSQSNSYEQYF. The CDR3 coding sequence is TGCGCCAGCAGCCAAAGTAACAGCTACGAGCAGTACTTC.

This clone has more than one count but fewer than ten. The chain has TRBV5-4 and TRBJ1-1, with TRBD1 matching over 7 bases. The germline gives CDR1 SGHNT, CDR2 YYREEE (reference sequence). V trimming: 4 bases; J trimming: 7 bases; junction bases outside the gene matches: 10. This CDR3 has 14 amino acids. The CDR3 region has the DNA TGTGCCAGCAGCACGCACCAGGGGGAGCTTGAAGCTTTCTTT. Translated, it gives CASSTHQGELEAFF. Full variable domain (outside the CDR3, taken from reference TRBV5-4 and TRBJ1-1): ETGVTQSPTHLIKTRGQQVTLRCSSQSGHNTVSWYQQALGQGPQFIFQYYREEENGRGNFPPRFSGLQFPNYSSELNVNALELDDSALYLCASSTHQGELEAFFGQGTRLTVV.

V is TRBV19 and J is TRBJ1-1; 7 bases are shared with TRBD1. Germline trimming cut 6 bases from V and 4 bases from J; bases unmatched to any gene: 5. Germline CDR1 LNHDA, CDR2 SQIVND (reference sequence). This CDR3 has 13 residues. CDR3 in DNA: TGTGCCAGTAGCGCAGGGGGTAGCACTGAAGCTTTCTTT. Translated: CASSAGGSTEAFF.

The chain is built from TRBV21-1 and TRBJ2-1; TRBD2 is taken as the D call from the table, unchecked against the DNA. TRBV21-1 is termed a pseudogene. The CDR3 loop spans 11 amino acids. DNA for the CDR3: TGTGCCAGCAGCTCCCGGGATCGTTTGTTCTTC. Residues: CASSSRDRLFF.

This clone came up a few times. This chain connects TRBV21-1 to TRBJ1-5. TRBV21-1 has pseudogene status. The CDR3 runs 13 residues. Written as DNA, the CDR3 is TGTGCCTCTAGAGTGGGTAGCAATCAGCCCCAGCATTTT. The encoded protein is CASRVGSNQPQHF.

The chain combines TRBV27 with TRBJ2-2; 10 positions agree with TRBD1. Per the germline V gene, CDR1 is MNHEY and CDR2 is SMNVEV (reference sequence). Trimming at V came to 8 bases and at J to 3 bases, leaving 6 bases not matched to a gene. The CDR3 consists of 15 residues. This CDR3 is CASSPGQGYTGELFF. CDR3 nucleotides: TGTGCCAGCTCCCCGGGACAGGGGTACACCGGGGAGCTGTTTTTT.

V is TRBV5-4 and J is TRBJ2-1; 12 bases line up with TRBD2. Unmatched junction bases numbered 13, after V lost 6 bases and J lost 0 bases. CDR1 is SGHNT and CDR2 is YYREEE in the germline V gene (reference sequence). The CDR3 is made up of 19 amino acids. The CDR3 sequence: CASTQGTLAGGYSYNEQFF. The CDR3 DNA is TGTGCCAGCACCCAAGGGACGCTAGCGGGGGGGTACTCCTACAATGAGCAGTTCTTC.

CDR3 protein: CASSLGLAGSYYEQYF. As DNA, the CDR3 is TGTGCCAGCAGTTTGGGACTAGCGGGTTCCTACTACGAGCAGTACTTC. This sequence joins TRBV27 and TRBJ2-7, with 12 bases fitting TRBD2. Germline trimming cut 3 bases from V and 3 bases from J; bases unmatched to any gene: 6. CDR3 length equals 16 residues. From germline, CDR1 is MNHEY and CDR2 SMNVEV (reference sequence).